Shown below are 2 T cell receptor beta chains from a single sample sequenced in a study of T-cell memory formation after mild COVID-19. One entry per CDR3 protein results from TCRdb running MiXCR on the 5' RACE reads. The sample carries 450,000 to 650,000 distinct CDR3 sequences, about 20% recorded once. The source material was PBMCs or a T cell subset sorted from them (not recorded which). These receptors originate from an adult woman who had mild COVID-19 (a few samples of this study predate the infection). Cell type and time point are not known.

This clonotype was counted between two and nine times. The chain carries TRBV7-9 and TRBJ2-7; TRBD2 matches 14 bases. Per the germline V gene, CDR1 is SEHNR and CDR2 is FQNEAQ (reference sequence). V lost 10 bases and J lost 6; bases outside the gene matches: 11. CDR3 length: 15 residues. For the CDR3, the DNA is TGTGCCACTCTATCGACCGGGACTAGCGGGAGCGAGCAGTACTTC. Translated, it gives CATLSTGTSGSEQYF.

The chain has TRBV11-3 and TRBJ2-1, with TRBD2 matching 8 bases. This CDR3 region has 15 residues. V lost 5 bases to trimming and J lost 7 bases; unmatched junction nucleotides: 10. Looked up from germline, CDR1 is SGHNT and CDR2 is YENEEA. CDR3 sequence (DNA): TGTGCCAGCAGCGAACTCAGCGGGAGTGGAAATGAGCAGTTCTTC. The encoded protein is CASSELSGSGNEQFF.